The 2 T cell receptor beta chains below come from one sample, sequenced in a study of T cell changes during pregnancy in multiple sclerosis. The assay was immunoSEQ multiplex PCR, and TCRdb's table has in-frame clones only and misses some. The sample consists of 25,000 to 30,000 clones, 89% of them appearing once. Source: CD8+ T cells from peripheral blood mononuclear cells, taken in the second trimester of pregnancy. These receptors originate from a female donor with multiple sclerosis, enrolled in a pregnancy study.

This clone was seen a handful of times. The chain uses TRBV5-6 and TRBJ1-6, with a weak D call TRBD1 (5 bases). V dropped 0 bases and J dropped 0 bases, with 13 bases sitting between them. This CDR3 spans 18 amino acids. Germline CDR1 and CDR2: SGHDT and YYEEEE. The CDR3 sequence is CASSLEGRWSSYNSPLHF. CDR3 nucleotide sequence: TGTGCCAGCAGCTTGGAGGGGCGGTGGAGCTCCTATAATTCACCCCTCCACTTT.

The rearrangement links TRBV5-1 to TRBJ1-1; D not certain. CDR3 length: 13 residues. Germline V gene data show CDR1 as SGHRS and CDR2 as YFSETQ. V shed 0 bases and J shed 6 bases, with 9 bases lying between them. The CDR3 is CASSLAPGAEAFF. The CDR3 DNA reads as TGCGCCAGCAGCTTGGCCCCGGGTGCTGAAGCTTTCTTT. Supplemented by reference TRBV5-1 and TRBJ1-1, the full variable domain reads KAGVTQTPRYLIKTRGQQVTLSCSPISGHRSVSWYQQTPGQGLQFLFEYFSETQRNKGNFPGRFSGRQFSNSRSEMNVSTLELGDSALYLCASSLAPGAEAFFGQGTRLTVV.